This T cell receptor (beta chain) stems from a study of shared clonotypes between healthy human individuals. Study-wide results and caveats: Naive subsets generally exceeded memory subsets in estimated richness.

The assay ran at deep level. The method was immunoSEQ multiplex PCR; TCRdb's version includes in-frame clones alone and lacks a portion of them. The sample has approximately 2.1 million clones, roughly 93% seen once. CDR3 size: 14 residues. With 2 bases removed from V and 8 bases from J, the gap between germline ends came to 16 bases. Germline V gives CDR1 SGHRS, CDR2 YFSETQ. Healthy HIV-negative adults without recent acute infections or vaccinations served as donors. Note on this clone: The antigen is not known.

The V gene is TRBV5-1, the J gene TRBJ1-2; D not resolved. The source material was naive CD4+ T cells from PBMCs. The sample's subset: CD45RA+ positively selected. The receptor was isolated from a young man in good health. Some clones in this sample may be carry-over from other donors' samples. CDR3 DNA sequence: TGCGCCAGCAGCTTCAGCCGGTCGTCGGACGGCTACACCTTC. It encodes CASSFSRSSDGYTF.